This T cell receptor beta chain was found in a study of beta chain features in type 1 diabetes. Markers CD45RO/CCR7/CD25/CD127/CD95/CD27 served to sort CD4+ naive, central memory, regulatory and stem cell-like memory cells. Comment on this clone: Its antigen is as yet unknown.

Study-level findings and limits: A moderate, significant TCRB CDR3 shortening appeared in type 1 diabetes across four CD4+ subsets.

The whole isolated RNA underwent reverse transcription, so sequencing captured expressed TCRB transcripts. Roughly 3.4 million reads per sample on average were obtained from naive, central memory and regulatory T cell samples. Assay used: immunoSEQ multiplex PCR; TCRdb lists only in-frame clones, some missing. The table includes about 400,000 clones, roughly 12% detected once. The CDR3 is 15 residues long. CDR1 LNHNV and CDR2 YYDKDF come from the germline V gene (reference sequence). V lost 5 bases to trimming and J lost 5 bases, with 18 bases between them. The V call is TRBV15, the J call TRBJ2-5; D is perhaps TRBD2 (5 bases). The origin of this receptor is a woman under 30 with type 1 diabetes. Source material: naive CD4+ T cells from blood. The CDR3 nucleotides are TGTGCCACCAGCTCGGAAGGCGGCGGGCGGGAGACCCAGTACTTC. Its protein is CATSSEGGGRETQYF.